The sequence of this T cell receptor (beta chain) was determined in a study of control samples from healthy donors and cancer patients. Libraries were prepared by immunoSEQ multiplex PCR; TCRdb keeps only in-frame clonotypes and omits some of them. The data contain 100,000 to 150,000 clones, about nine tenths of them singletons. This TCR came from a man aged 35-49 years in good health. Source material: blood.

In nucleotides, the CDR3 is TGTGCCAGCACCCCAGGGTCTGGGGCCAACGTCCTGACTTTC. It specifies CASTPGSGANVLTF. The chain carries TRBV19 and TRBJ2-6; tentative D call: TRBD1 (5 bases). The V end was cut by 9 bases, the J end by 1 base, with 10 bases between. Germline V lookup: CDR1 LNHDA, CDR2 SQIVND (reference sequence). The CDR3 is 14 residues long.